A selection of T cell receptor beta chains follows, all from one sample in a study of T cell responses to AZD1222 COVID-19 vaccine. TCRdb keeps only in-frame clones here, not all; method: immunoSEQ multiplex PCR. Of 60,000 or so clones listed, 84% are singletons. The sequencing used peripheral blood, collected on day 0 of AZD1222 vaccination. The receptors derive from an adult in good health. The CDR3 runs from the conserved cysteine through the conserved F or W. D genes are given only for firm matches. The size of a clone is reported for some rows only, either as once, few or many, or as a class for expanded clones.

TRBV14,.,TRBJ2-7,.,CASSRGYSGYEQYF,TGTGCCAGCAGCCGCGGATATTCAGGCTACGAGCAGTACTTC
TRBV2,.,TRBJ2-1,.,CASSDPRTEGYNEQFF,TGTGCCAGCAGTGACCCAAGGACTGAAGGATACAATGAGCAGTTCTTC
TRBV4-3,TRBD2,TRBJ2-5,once,CASSLGLAGGQQETQYF,TGCGCCAGCAGCCTTGGACTAGCGGGAGGGCAACAAGAGACCCAGTACTTC
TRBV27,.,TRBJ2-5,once,CASSLSLTEETQYF,TGTGCCAGCAGTTTATCATTGACAGAAGAGACCCAGTACTTC
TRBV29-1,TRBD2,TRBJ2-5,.,CSVAQREVFEETQYF,TGCAGCGTTGCCCAGCGGGAGGTATTTGAAGAGACCCAGTACTTC
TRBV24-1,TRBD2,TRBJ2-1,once,CACALSGTSDNEQFF,TGTGCCTGCGCTCTTTCCGGGACTAGCGACAATGAGCAGTTCTTC
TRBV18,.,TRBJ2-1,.,CASSPRIQAVISYNEQFF,TGTGCCAGCTCACCGAGGATTCAGGCAGTTATCTCCTACAATGAGCAGTTCTTC
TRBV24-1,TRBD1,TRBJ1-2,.,CATRSGTGGDGYTF,TGTGCCACCCGATCGGGGACAGGGGGCGATGGCTACACCTTC
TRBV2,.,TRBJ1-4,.,CASSVGSRTNEKLFF,TGTGCCAGCAGTGTTGGATCCCGAACTAATGAAAAACTGTTTTTT
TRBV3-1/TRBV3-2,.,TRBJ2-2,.,CASRVGSGPGELFF,TGTGCCAGCAGGGTCGGGAGTGGCCCCGGGGAGCTGTTTTTT
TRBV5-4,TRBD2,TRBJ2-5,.,CASSPSSGSRSETQYF,TGTGCCAGCAGCCCGTCTAGCGGGAGCCGGTCCGAGACCCAGTACTTC
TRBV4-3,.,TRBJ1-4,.,CASSQGLILGHGNEKLFF,TGCGCCAGCAGCCAAGGATTGATTTTAGGGCATGGTAATGAAAAACTGTTTTTT
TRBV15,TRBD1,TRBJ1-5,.,CATRTQGSGDNQPQHF,TGTGCCACCAGAACACAGGGGAGTGGAGACAATCAGCCCCAGCATTTT
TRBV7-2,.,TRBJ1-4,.,CASSLAPDTSQKLFF,TGTGCCAGCAGCTTAGCGCCGGACACCAGTCAAAAACTGTTTTTT
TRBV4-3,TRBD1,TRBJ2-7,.,CASSQARTGGSYEQYF,TGCGCCAGCAGCCAGGCCCGGACAGGGGGCAGCTACGAGCAGTACTTC
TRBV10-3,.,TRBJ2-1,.,CAISRTNSNEQFF,TGTGCCATCAGTAGGACCAATTCCAATGAGCAGTTCTTC
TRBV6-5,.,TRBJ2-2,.,CASRDGPNTGELFF,TGTGCCAGCCGGGACGGACCGAACACCGGGGAGCTGTTTTTT
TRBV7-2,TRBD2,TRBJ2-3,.,CASSLVAGADTQYF,TGTGCCAGCAGCTTAGTAGCGGGAGCGGATACGCAGTATTTT